Listed below are T cell receptor beta chains from one sample, sequenced in a study of T cells in localized non-small cell lung cancer. Here immunoSEQ multiplex PCR was the method, and the copy in TCRdb shows in-frame clones only, minus some. The table lists approximately 76,000 clones, 75% to 85% of them singletons. The specimen was peripheral blood, collected before any cancer treatment. The receptors were sampled from a female donor of 60 years or more with stage I lung adenocarcinoma. Each CDR3 is given with its conserved first and last residue. The D gene is left open where the match is weak. Clone size appears in some rows only: once, few, many, or a class for an expanded clone.

D	J	V	size	DNA	CDR3
TRBD1	TRBJ1-1	TRBV7-2	once	TGTGCCAGCAGCTTACCACCGACAGGGGGAACTGAAGCTTTCTTT	CASSLPPTGGTEAFF
NA	TRBJ2-2	TRBV5-1	NA	TGCGCCAGCAGCTTGCCTCGCGGGGCCCCCACCGGGGAGCTGTTTTTT	CASSLPRGAPTGELFF
NA	TRBJ2-5	TRBV6-5	many	TGTGCCAGCAGTTATACACAGGGCGGGGGAGAGACCCAGTACTTC	CASSYTQGGGETQYF
NA	TRBJ2-7	TRBV7-2	NA	TGTGCCAGCAGCTTAGGAGGGTCGGGAAACTACGAGCAGTACTTC	CASSLGGSGNYEQYF
NA	TRBJ1-2	TRBV19	NA	TGTGCCAGTAGTATCGGCGCATTAGGTAACTATGGCTACACCTTC	CASSIGALGNYGYTF
NA	TRBJ1-3	TRBV9	NA	TGTGCCAGCAGCGCAACCGGATGGGGGAGCGGAAACACCATATATTTT	CASSATGWGSGNTIYF
NA	TRBJ2-3	TRBV14	NA	TGTGCCAGCAGCTCCTACACAGATACGCAGTATTTT	CASSSYTDTQYF
NA	TRBJ1-5	TRBV19	NA	TGTGCCAGTAGTACCTGGGAGGGGGAACAGCCCCAGCATTTT	CASSTWEGEQPQHF
NA	TRBJ1-1	TRBV6-6	NA	TGTGCCAGCTTTACGGGGGGGCGGCCTGAAGCTTTCTTT	CASFTGGRPEAFF
TRBD1	TRBJ1-2	TRBV4-2	NA	TGTGCCAGCAGCCAAGTGGACGTGACAGGGGATGGCTACACCTTC	CASSQVDVTGDGYTF
NA	TRBJ2-3	TRBV6-1	NA	TGTGCCAGCAGTGAACATAGGGGGGATACGCAGTATTTT	CASSEHRGDTQYF
NA	TRBJ1-5	TRBV5-1	few	TGCGCCAGCAGCTTGGAGGGTGCGGGCAATCAGCCCCAGCATTTT	CASSLEGAGNQPQHF
TRBD1	TRBJ1-5	TRBV4-2	once	TGTGCCAGCAGCCAAACGACAGGGGGCAATCAGCCCCAGCATTTT	CASSQTTGGNQPQHF
NA	TRBJ2-3	TRBV5-1	NA	TGCGCCAGCAGCTTGCGGCAGGAACGGGAGTATTTT	CASSLRQEREYF
TRBD1	TRBJ2-7	TRBV29-1	NA	TGCAGCGCTACCGTCCCGGGACAGGGAGGCGAGCAGTACTTC	CSATVPGQGGEQYF
TRBD1	TRBJ1-2	TRBV6-6	NA	TGTGCCAGCAGTTATTTCGCAGGGGGTAGTGGCTACACCTTC	CASSYFAGGSGYTF
NA	TRBJ1-2	TRBV27	once	TGTGCCAGCAGTTTGTCGGGGCAGACAGGAGGCTACACCTTC	CASSLSGQTGGYTF
NA	TRBJ2-1	TRBV19	NA	TGTGCCAGTAGCCCTCTAATTGGGAGTACCTACAATGAGCAGTTCTTC	CASSPLIGSTYNEQFF